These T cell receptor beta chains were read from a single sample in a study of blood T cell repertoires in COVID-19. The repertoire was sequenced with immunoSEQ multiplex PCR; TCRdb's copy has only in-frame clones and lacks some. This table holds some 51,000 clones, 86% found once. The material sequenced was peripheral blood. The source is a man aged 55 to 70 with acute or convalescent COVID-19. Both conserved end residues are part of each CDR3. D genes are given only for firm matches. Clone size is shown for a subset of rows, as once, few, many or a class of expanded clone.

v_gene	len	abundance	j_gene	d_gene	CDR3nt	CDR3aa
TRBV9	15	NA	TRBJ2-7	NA	TGTGCCAGCAGCGTAGCCTTTAATCAGGCTAACGAGCAGTACTTC	CASSVAFNQANEQYF
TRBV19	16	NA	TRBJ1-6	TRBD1	TGTGCCAGTCGGGGCAGGGGGAGCTCCTATAATTCACCCCTCCACTTT	CASRGRGSSYNSPLHF
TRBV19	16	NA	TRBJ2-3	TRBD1	TGTGCCAGTAGTATACAGGGGGCAGGTCCAGCGGATACGCAGTATTTT	CASSIQGAGPADTQYF
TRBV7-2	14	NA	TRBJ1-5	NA	TGTGCCAGCAGCTCCGGACTGAGGACTCAGCCCCAGCATTTT	CASSSGLRTQPQHF
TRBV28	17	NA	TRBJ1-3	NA	TGTGCCAGCAGTATAGACGCAGGGCTCAGGTCTGGAAACACCATATATTTT	CASSIDAGLRSGNTIYF
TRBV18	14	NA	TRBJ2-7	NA	TGTGCCAGCTCACCACCGGACAACCCCCTTGGGCAGTACTTC	CASSPPDNPLGQYF
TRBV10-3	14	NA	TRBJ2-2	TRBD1	TGTGCCATCAACACACAGGGGAGCACCGGGGAGCTGTTTTTT	CAINTQGSTGELFF
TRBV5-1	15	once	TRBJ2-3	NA	TGCGCCAGCAGCTTGGGCCCCAGGGGCCCAGATACGCAGTATTTT	CASSLGPRGPDTQYF
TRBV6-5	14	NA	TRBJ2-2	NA	TGTGCCAGCGCATCTAGGGGGAACACCGGGGAGCTGTTTTTT	CASASRGNTGELFF
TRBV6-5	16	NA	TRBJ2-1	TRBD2	TGTGCCAGCAGTTACTGGGCGGGAGGGCCGGAGAATGAGCAGTTCTTC	CASSYWAGGPENEQFF
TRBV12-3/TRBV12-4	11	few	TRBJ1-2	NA	TGTGCCAGCAGTTTTGGTGGCGGCTACACCTTC	CASSFGGGYTF
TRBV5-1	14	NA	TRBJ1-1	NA	TGCGCCAGCAGCTTATCAGGGGTTGGCACTGAAGCTTTCTTT	CASSLSGVGTEAFF
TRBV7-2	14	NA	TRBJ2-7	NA	TGTGCCAGCAGCTCCCTGACGGGGTCCTACGAGCAGTACTTC	CASSSLTGSYEQYF
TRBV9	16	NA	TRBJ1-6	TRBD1	TGTGCCAGCAGCGCCCTAACAGGGGCTATCGATTCACCCCTCCACTTT	CASSALTGAIDSPLHF
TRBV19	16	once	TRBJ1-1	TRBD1	TGTGCCAGTAGTATTGAGGGCAGGGGGAGGAACACTGAAGCTTTCTTT	CASSIEGRGRNTEAFF
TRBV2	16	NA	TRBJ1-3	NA	TGTGCCAGCAGTGAAGGGACTGGAAACTCTGGAAACACCATATATTTT	CASSEGTGNSGNTIYF
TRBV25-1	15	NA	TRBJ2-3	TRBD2	TGTGCCAGCAGTGAATATGTAGCGGGGTCAGATACGCAGTATTTT	CASSEYVAGSDTQYF
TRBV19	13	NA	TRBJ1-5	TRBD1	TGTGCCAGTGGGGACAGGGTGGGTCAGCCCCAGCATTTT	CASGDRVGQPQHF
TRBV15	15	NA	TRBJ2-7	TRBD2	TGTGCCACCAGCAGAGGGGGGGATCCGGGAGGCGAGCAGTACTTC	CATSRGGDPGGEQYF
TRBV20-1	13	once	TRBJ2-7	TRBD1	TGCAGTGCTAGTTTGGCAGGGGGCTACGAGCAGTACTTC	CSASLAGGYEQYF
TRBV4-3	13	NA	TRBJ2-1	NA	TGCGCCAGCAGCCGACAGGCCTACAATGAGCAGTTCTTC	CASSRQAYNEQFF
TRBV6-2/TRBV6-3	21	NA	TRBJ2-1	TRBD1	TGTGCCAGCAGTTATCTAGTGTCGGGGGACAGGGGAAGAATGACCTACAATGAGCAGTTCTTC	CASSYLVSGDRGRMTYNEQFF
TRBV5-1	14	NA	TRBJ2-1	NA	TGCGCCAGCAGCCCACAGGGTTTGACTAATGAGCAGTTCTTC	CASSPQGLTNEQFF